This section outlines one T cell receptor (beta chain) sequence together with its context. The protocol was immunoSEQ multiplex PCR, while the TCRdb copy is restricted to in-frame clones and leaves out a portion. The table records about 180,000 clones, 85% of them present only once. V was cut by 4 bases and J by 4 bases, with 14 bases left in between. CDR3 size: 15 residues. CDR1 is SGHAT, CDR2 FQNNGV, per germline. The data were taken from a study of cytomegalovirus exposure and HLA in healthy donors. J is TRBJ1-3 and V is TRBV11-2; D perhaps matches TRBD1 (6 bases). Sequenced input: PBMCs. This receptor was identified in a man aged 18-30 years in good health and CMV-seropositive. The CDR3 here is CASSSTTGSGNTIYF. CDR3 bases: TGTGCCAGCAGCTCGACTACAGGGTCCGGAAACACCATATATTTT.